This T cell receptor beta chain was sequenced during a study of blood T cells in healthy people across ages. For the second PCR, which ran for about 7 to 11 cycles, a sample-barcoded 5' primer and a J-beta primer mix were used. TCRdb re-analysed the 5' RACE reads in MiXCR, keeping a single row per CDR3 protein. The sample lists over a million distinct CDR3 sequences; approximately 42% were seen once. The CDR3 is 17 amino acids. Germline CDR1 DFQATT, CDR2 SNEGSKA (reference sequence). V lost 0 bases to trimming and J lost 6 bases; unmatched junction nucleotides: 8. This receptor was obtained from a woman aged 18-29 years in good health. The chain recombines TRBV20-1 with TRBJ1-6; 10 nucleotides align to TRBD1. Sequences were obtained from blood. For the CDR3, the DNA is TGCAGTGCTAGAGATCAGACAGGGGGCGGCTTTAATTCACCCCTCCACTTT. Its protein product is CSARDQTGGGFNSPLHF.